This T cell receptor (beta chain) was recovered during a study of OX40 agonist ivuxolimab in advanced cancers. Study-wide background: Patients received ivuxolimab, an intravenous treatment, every 2 weeks at 0.01 to 10 mg/kg.

CDR1 and CDR2 from the germline V gene are SGHVS and FQNEAQ. Trimming stripped 1 base from V and 0 bases from J, with 8 bases between. The CDR3 has 15 residues. Measured with immunoSEQ multiplex PCR; TCRdb has only the in-frame clones, and not every one. The sample comprises 98,000 or so clones, approximately 94% of which are singletons, and roughly 0.17% rests with the top ten. Sequencing was performed on CD4+ or CD8+ T cells sorted from blood, taken in a trial of the OX40 agonist ivuxolimab. This chain links TRBV7-8 with TRBJ2-3; D is ambiguous. This TCR was sampled from an adult with an advanced solid tumor such as melanoma, head and neck, liver or kidney cancer. The chain's CDR3 is CASSLEPPSTDTQYF. In DNA, the CDR3 is TGTGCCAGCAGCTTAGAACCCCCTAGCACAGATACGCAGTATTTT.